The entry that follows covers one T cell receptor (beta chain) sequence. As yet, its antigen is unknown. This entry is derived from a study of vaccination and CD4 T cells after COVID-19. The Oncomine TCR Beta short-read assay sequenced DNA from cultured CD4+ T cells. Each CDR3 protein gets one entry after TCRdb re-called the PCR reads with MiXCR. The table has around 8,600 distinct CDR3 sequences, 59% seen once; the top ten hold about 25%. The treatment: roughly 11-day PBMC culture with coronavirus spike peptide pools or control peptides (ViraFEST assay). The CDR3 has 14 residues. CDR1 is LNHNV and CDR2 is YYDKDF in the germline V gene (reference sequence). V gave up 5 bases and J gave up 3 bases, with 14 bases separating them.

The V gene is TRBV15, the J gene TRBJ2-7; TRBD1 might be the D (6 bases). The sequence was obtained from a human donor who had recovered from COVID-19. Sequences were obtained from CD4+ T cells from blood, cultured in vitro. The chain's CDR3 is CATSVDGTLYEQYF. DNA for the CDR3: TGTGCCACCAGCGTCGATGGGACACTCTACGAGCAGTACTTC.